A single sample gave rise to the 27 T cell receptor beta chains below, sequenced in a study of early T cells in non-severe SARS-CoV-2 infection. TCRdb independently ran MiXCR on the 5' RACE reads; one entry per CDR3 protein. The sample records tens of thousands of distinct CDR3 sequences, about 12% being singletons. Material: whole blood. These receptors all stem from an adult who was a healthcare worker with PCR-confirmed SARS-CoV-2 infection or an uninfected control (not recorded which).

In this sample, this clonotype turned up many times. The chain couples TRBV2 to TRBJ2-1; D may be TRBD1 (6 bases). V was clipped by 10 bases and J by 3 bases, with 16 bases between them. CDR1 and CDR2 (germline): SNHLY, FYNNEI. The CDR3 contains 14 residues. CDR3 sequence: CATRAGDVYNEQFF. The CDR3 coding sequence is TGTGCCACCCGAGCAGGGGACGTCTACAATGAGCAGTTCTTC.

This rearrangement joins TRBV14 to TRBJ2-3; either TRBD1 or TRBD2 may fit D (5 bases each). CDR1 is SGHDN, CDR2 FVKESK, per germline. Trimming took off 0 bases at V and 4 bases at J, with 11 bases between the two ends. The CDR3 has 15 residues. CDR3 nucleotides: TGTGCCAGCAGCCAAGAGTCGGGGACCGCAGATACGCAGTATTTT. Amino acids: CASSQESGTADTQYF.

There are a few counts of this clonotype. This chain links TRBV5-1 with TRBJ2-2, with 8 nucleotides matching TRBD2. This CDR3 region has 16 residues. V trimming: 4 bases; J trimming: 7 bases; junction bases outside the gene matches: 12. Germline V CDR1 and CDR2: SGHRS, YFSETQ. The DNA for the CDR3 is TGCGCCAGCAGCCCCGAAGGCGGGAGGCGGAGCGGGGAGCTGTTTTTT. It yields the protein CASSPEGGRRSGELFF.

At least ten counts were recorded for this clonotype. The rearrangement joins TRBV4-2 to TRBJ2-2; D gene ambiguous. The V and J ends lost 0 bases and 2 bases respectively, with 13 bases between them. The CDR3 is 17 residues long. The germline V gene encodes CDR1 LGHNA and CDR2 YNFKEQ. This chain's CDR3 is CASSQDWMRFNTGELFF. The CDR3 region has the DNA TGTGCCAGCAGCCAAGATTGGATGCGATTTAACACCGGGGAGCTGTTTTTT.

There are a few counts of this clonotype. The J gene is TRBJ2-1, the V gene TRBV4-1, with no clear D. V lost 0 bases, J lost 0 bases, and 12 bases lay in between. The germline CDR1 and CDR2 sequences are MGHRA and YSYEKL. This CDR3 comprises 17 residues. CDR3 residues: CASSQERGLLSYNEQFF. The CDR3 DNA is TGCGCCAGCAGCCAAGAACGAGGTCTCCTCTCCTACAATGAGCAGTTCTTC.

This clonotype was counted between two and nine times. The J gene is TRBJ1-2, the V gene TRBV2, with TRBD1 as a possible D gene (5 bases). Germline CDR1 and CDR2: SNHLY and FYNNEI. With 3 bases removed from V and 6 bases from J, the gap between germline ends came to 14 bases. The CDR3 totals 14 residues. CDR3 in amino acids: CASSDGFPGNGYTF. CDR3 DNA: TGTGCCAGCAGTGATGGATTTCCAGGGAATGGCTACACCTTC.

There are many counts of this clonotype. The chain employs TRBV7-2 and TRBJ2-2; D not certain. Germline V gene sequence: CDR1 SGHTA, CDR2 FQGNSA. This CDR3 comprises 13 residues. Trimming left V 6 bases short and J 4 bases short, with 9 bases between. Written as DNA, the CDR3 is TGTGCCAGCAGATCCATAGGCACCGGGGAGCTGTTTTTT. It translates to CASRSIGTGELFF. The full variable domain, completed using reference TRBV7-2 and TRBJ2-2, is GAGVSQSPSNKVTEKGKDVELRCDPISGHTALYWYRQSLGQGLEFLIYFQGNSAPDKSGLPSDRFSAERTGGSVSTLTIQRTQQEDSAVYLCASRSIGTGELFFGEGSRLTVL.

This clonotype was detected many times. The chain has TRBV29-1 and TRBJ2-6; a weak D match, TRBD2 (5 bases). Trimming cost V 5 bases and J 0 bases, with 8 bases left between them. Germline V gene data show CDR1 as SQVTM and CDR2 as ANQGSEA. The CDR3 is 14 amino acids. The CDR3 protein is CSVYGNSGANVLTF. In DNA form, the CDR3 reads TGCAGCGTTTACGGGAACTCTGGGGCCAACGTCCTGACTTTC.

Ten or more counts support this clonotype. The genes are TRBV19 and TRBJ2-5; D call uncertain. Germline V CDR1 and CDR2: LNHDA, SQIVND (reference sequence). V was clipped by 3 bases and J by 5 bases, with 4 bases between them. The CDR3 has 11 amino acids. CDR3 in amino acids: CASSIHETQYF. The CDR3 nucleotides are TGTGCCAGTAGTATTCACGAGACCCAGTACTTC.

This clonotype has a single count. The rearrangement joins TRBV18 to TRBJ2-7; D is unclear. This CDR3 region has 13 residues. Looked up from germline, CDR1 is KGHSH and CDR2 is LQKENI. The ends were cut back, 0 bases at V and 0 bases at J, with 3 bases in the middle. The CDR3 is CASSPPVSYEQYF. DNA for the CDR3: TGTGCCAGCTCACCACCAGTCTCCTACGAGCAGTACTTC.

This clonotype was counted a few times. The chain employs TRBV20-1 and TRBJ1-5; 10 bases match TRBD1. V lost 3 bases to trimming and J lost 0 bases; unmatched junction nucleotides: 5. The germline V gene encodes CDR1 DFQATT and CDR2 SNEGSKA (reference sequence). The CDR3 totals 16 residues. The CDR3 coding sequence is TGCAGTGCTAGGAGACAGGGGGCGATTAGCAATCAGCCCCAGCATTTT. Translating it yields CSARRQGAISNQPQHF.

This clonotype was seen at least ten times. This sequence joins TRBV20-1 and TRBJ2-1, with TRBD1 matching over 8 bases. Per germline, CDR1 DFQATT and CDR2 SNEGSKA (reference sequence). The CDR3 spans 15 residues. The V and J ends lost 6 bases and 4 bases, in that order; junction bases with no gene match: 11. The CDR3 DNA reads TGCAGTGCCAAACTTAGACAGGGGTATTACAATGAGCAGTTCTTC. Translating gives CSAKLRQGYYNEQFF.

This chain links TRBV5-1 with TRBJ2-5, with D possibly TRBD1 on 5 matching bases. V lost 1 base to trimming and J lost 5 bases, with 9 bases between them. There are 13 residues in the CDR3. Germline CDR1 SGHRS, CDR2 YFSETQ. The DNA for the CDR3 is TGCGCCAGCAGCTTGCAGGGAATGGAGACCCAGTACTTC. Encoded protein: CASSLQGMETQYF.

Only a few counts were recorded for this clonotype. The chain recombines TRBV12-3 or TRBV12-4 with TRBJ2-7; D is possibly TRBD2 (5 bases). Trimming removed 3 bases at V and 5 bases at J, with 17 bases between. The CDR3 totals 15 residues. For the CDR3, the DNA is TGTGCCAGCAGTTTCTCCTACGGGAATGGGGACGAGCAGTACTTC. It is translated as CASSFSYGNGDEQYF.

This clonotype was seen ten or more times. V usage is TRBV5-1 and J usage is TRBJ2-7, with TRBD2 matching over 8 bases. CDR1 and CDR2 from the germline V gene are SGHRS and YFSETQ. The CDR3 is 15 amino acids. The J segment lost 3 bases and the V segment lost 4 bases, leaving 9 bases of the junction unmatched. CDR3 bases: TGCGCCAGCAGCCCCGGGGGGGCCGTGGGCTACGAGCAGTACTTC. Translated, it gives CASSPGGAVGYEQYF.

This clonotype was found many times. The gene calls are TRBV7-2 and TRBJ2-7; no clear D gene. Trimming took off 2 bases at V and 2 bases at J, with 10 bases between the two ends. Germline CDR1 is SGHTA and CDR2 is FQGNSA. This CDR3 contains 14 residues. The CDR3 bases are TGTGCCAGCAGCTTACGTGCCCTCACCTACGAGCAGTACTTC. It specifies CASSLRALTYEQYF.

This chain connects TRBV6-2 or TRBV6-3 to TRBJ1-1, with D possibly matching TRBD1 (6 bases). The V gene lost 3 bases and the J gene lost 4 bases, with 21 bases spanning the gap. This CDR3 spans 17 amino acids. Germline-derived CDR1 and CDR2 are MNHEY and SVGEGT. CDR3 amino acids: CASSYHSRGQFVTEAFF. DNA for the CDR3: TGTGCCAGCAGTTATCATTCCAGGGGACAATTCGTCACTGAAGCTTTCTTT.

The chain is built from TRBV6-6 and TRBJ1-6; unclear D gene. The length of the CDR3 is 14 residues. Trimming took off 2 bases at V and 9 bases at J, with 11 bases between the two ends. The germline gives CDR1 MNHNY, CDR2 SVGAGI (reference sequence). The CDR3 nucleotides read TGTGCCAGCAGTTACGAGGGAAGGAGTTCACCCCTCCACTTT. It specifies CASSYEGRSSPLHF.

V gene TRBV4-3 combines with J gene TRBJ2-1; D gene unclear. Germline CDR1 is LGHNA and CDR2 is YSLEER. The V and J ends lost 1 base and 0 bases respectively, with 22 bases between them. The CDR3 length is 20 residues. DNA of the CDR3: TGCGCCAGCAGCCAAGCGCCAGCTCCTCTTACCCAGAGCTCCTACAATGAGCAGTTCTTC. This gives the protein CASSQAPAPLTQSSYNEQFF.

V and J are TRBV14 and TRBJ1-5; D perhaps matches TRBD1 (6 bases). V lost 7 bases and J 4 bases, leaving 14 bases between the germline ends. This CDR3 contains 14 residues. Germline assignment: CDR1 SGHDN and CDR2 FVKESK. Here the CDR3 reads CASNLQGSNQPQHF. In nucleotides, the CDR3 is TGTGCCAGCAATCTACAGGGTTCGAATCAGCCCCAGCATTTT.

V usage is TRBV20-1 and J usage is TRBJ2-3, with D possibly matching TRBD2 (6 bases). This CDR3 contains 16 residues. The germline V gene encodes CDR1 DFQATT and CDR2 SNEGSKA (reference sequence). Between the trimmed V and J ends, which lost 0 bases and 2 bases, there was a span of 15 bases. The CDR3 here is CSARDGGEAFTDTQYF. CDR3 bases: TGCAGTGCTAGAGATGGCGGGGAGGCTTTCACAGATACGCAGTATTTT.

Points on this clonotype: Being one base from a much bigger clone, this may be a read error. This CDR3 is CASSFSGFLGEQHF. The DNA of the CDR3 is TGTGCCAGCAGTTTCTCGGGGTTTTTGGGCGAGCAGCACTTC. V and J are TRBV12-3 or TRBV12-4 and TRBJ2-7; TRBD2 is a possible D gene (5 bases). The CDR3 loop spans 14 amino acids.

In this sample, this clonotype turned up a few times. J is TRBJ2-6 and V is TRBV29-1; a possible D gene is TRBD2 (6 bases). Per the germline V gene, CDR1 is SQVTM and CDR2 is ANQGSEA. Trimming shortened V by 6 bases and J by 0 bases, and 12 bases separated the two germline ends. The CDR3 runs 15 residues. CDR3 in amino acids: CSVGGYDSGANVLTF. CDR3 sequence (DNA): TGCAGCGTCGGGGGATACGACTCTGGGGCCAACGTCCTGACTTTC.

In this sample, this clonotype turned up a few times. The chain recombines TRBV24-1 with TRBJ1-5, with D possibly matching TRBD1 (5 bases). Germline-derived CDR1 and CDR2 are KGHDR and SFDVKD. V was clipped by 7 bases and J by 1 base, with 13 bases between them. CDR3 size: 15 residues. CDR3 bases: TGTGCCACCAGGCCACCAGGGCAGAGCAATCAGCCCCAGCATTTT. It encodes CATRPPGQSNQPQHF.

CDR3 protein: CASSYLDSTYNEQFF. DNA for the CDR3: TGTGCCAGCAGTTATCTGGACTCGACCTACAATGAGCAGTTCTTC. This chain uses TRBV6-6 with TRBJ2-1; the D gene is possibly TRBD2 (5 bases). The V end lost 3 bases, the J end lost 2 bases, and 11 bases lay between the germline ends. There are 15 residues in the CDR3. Germline assignment: CDR1 MNHNY and CDR2 SVGAGI (reference sequence).

This clonotype was seen repeatedly, ten times or more. The CDR3, as DNA: TGTGCCAGCAGCCAGGACGGGATCCTTGGCTACACCTTC. This encodes CASSQDGILGYTF. The chain couples TRBV27 to TRBJ1-2; D ambiguous. V lost 6 bases and J 7 bases, leaving 15 bases between the germline ends. There are 13 residues in the CDR3. Germline CDR1 reads MNHEY; CDR2 reads SMNVEV (reference sequence).

This clonotype was counted a few times. The rearrangement joins TRBV24-1 to TRBJ2-1; D may correspond to TRBD1 or TRBD2 (5 bases each). V was pared by 9 bases and J by 10 bases, with 24 bases between. CDR1 and CDR2 (germline): KGHDR, SFDVKD. CDR3 length: 15 amino acids. The CDR3 sequence: CATADPGTSFGEQFF. Written as DNA, the CDR3 is TGTGCCACCGCGGACCCCGGGACCTCATTCGGAGAGCAGTTCTTC.